Listed below are T cell receptor beta chains from one sample, sequenced in a study of cytomegalovirus exposure and HLA in healthy donors. The method was immunoSEQ multiplex PCR; TCRdb's version includes in-frame clones alone and lacks a portion of them. The sample contains about 73,000 clones, around 93% of which appear only once. Specimen: PBMCs. The receptors stem from a woman younger than 35 in good health and CMV-seronegative. Each CDR3 is given with its conserved first and last residue. The D gene is left open where the match is weak. Clone size is not always given. Where it is, it says once, few, many or a class for expanded clones.

CDR3 DNA: TGTGCCATCAGTGAGTCTCCGGGGGAGGCAGATGGCTACACCTTC; CDR3 protein: CAISESPGEADGYTF; J gene: TRBJ1-2; CDR3 length: 15; clone size: .; V gene: TRBV10-3; D gene: .
CDR3 DNA: TGTGCCAGCAGCTTGGACAGGGTTGCCACCGGGGAGCTGTTTTTT; CDR3 protein: CASSLDRVATGELFF; J gene: TRBJ2-2; CDR3 length: 15; clone size: once; V gene: TRBV7-3; D gene: TRBD1
CDR3 DNA: TGTGCCAGCAGCATAGCCTTGAACACTGAAGCTTTCTTT; CDR3 protein: CASSIALNTEAFF; J gene: TRBJ1-1; CDR3 length: 13; clone size: .; V gene: TRBV11-3; D gene: .
CDR3 DNA: TGTGCCAGCAGTCCAACTAGCGGGGACAATCAAGAGACCCAGTACTTC; CDR3 protein: CASSPTSGDNQETQYF; J gene: TRBJ2-5; CDR3 length: 16; clone size: .; V gene: TRBV27; D gene: TRBD2
CDR3 DNA: TGTGCCAGCAAGAGGGGGAGCACAGATACGCAGTATTTT; CDR3 protein: CASKRGSTDTQYF; J gene: TRBJ2-3; CDR3 length: 13; clone size: .; V gene: TRBV6-1; D gene: .
CDR3 DNA: TGTGCCAGCAGCTTAGCGCGTTGGGGGCAGGGTAGGGGATCTGGGGCCAACGTCCTGACTTTC; CDR3 protein: CASSLARWGQGRGSGANVLTF; J gene: TRBJ2-6; CDR3 length: 21; clone size: .; V gene: TRBV7-8; D gene: .
CDR3 DNA: TGTGCCAGCAGTTTCCGAGGGTCAGTTGATGGCTACACCTTC; CDR3 protein: CASSFRGSVDGYTF; J gene: TRBJ1-2; CDR3 length: 14; clone size: .; V gene: TRBV27; D gene: .
CDR3 DNA: TGTGCCAGCAGCTCGACAGGGAATCAGCCCCAGCATTTT; CDR3 protein: CASSSTGNQPQHF; J gene: TRBJ1-5; CDR3 length: 13; clone size: few; V gene: TRBV27; D gene: TRBD1
CDR3 DNA: TGTGCCAGCAGCTTATGGCTAGCGGTATACAATGAGCAGTTCTTC; CDR3 protein: CASSLWLAVYNEQFF; J gene: TRBJ2-1; CDR3 length: 15; clone size: .; V gene: TRBV7-9; D gene: TRBD2
CDR3 DNA: TGTGCCAGCTCACCACTAGATCGAGGGAGGAGCTCCTACAATGAGCAGTTCTTC; CDR3 protein: CASSPLDRGRSSYNEQFF; J gene: TRBJ2-1; CDR3 length: 18; clone size: .; V gene: TRBV18; D gene: .
CDR3 DNA: TGTGCCAGCAGCTTGGGAACAGGGGTTAATTGGGGGGCCAACGTCCTGACTTTC; CDR3 protein: CASSLGTGVNWGANVLTF; J gene: TRBJ2-6; CDR3 length: 18; clone size: .; V gene: TRBV5-6; D gene: TRBD1
CDR3 DNA: TGCGCCAGCAGCTCTGGGGGGTTTCTCTATGGCTACACCTTC; CDR3 protein: CASSSGGFLYGYTF; J gene: TRBJ1-2; CDR3 length: 14; clone size: .; V gene: TRBV5-1; D gene: .
CDR3 DNA: TGTGCCAGCAGTGTTGACAGCTATGGCTACACCTTC; CDR3 protein: CASSVDSYGYTF; J gene: TRBJ1-2; CDR3 length: 12; clone size: .; V gene: TRBV2; D gene: .
CDR3 DNA: TGTGCCAGCAGCGAGACGGGAGGCTCCTACGAGCAGTACTTC; CDR3 protein: CASSETGGSYEQYF; J gene: TRBJ2-7; CDR3 length: 14; clone size: once; V gene: TRBV11-1; D gene: TRBD2
CDR3 DNA: TGTGCCAGCAGTTCCCGGGGTGAGGGTGAGCAGTTCTTC; CDR3 protein: CASSSRGEGEQFF; J gene: TRBJ2-1; CDR3 length: 13; clone size: .; V gene: TRBV6-1; D gene: .
CDR3 DNA: TGCGCCAGCAGCGTTATAGCGGGGGCCAAAAACATTCAGTACTTC; CDR3 protein: CASSVIAGAKNIQYF; J gene: TRBJ2-4; CDR3 length: 15; clone size: .; V gene: TRBV10-2; D gene: TRBD2
CDR3 DNA: TGTGCCAGCAGTGACCAGGGAACTCCCACATGGACGTCCTCCTACGAGCAGTACTTC; CDR3 protein: CASSDQGTPTWTSSYEQYF; J gene: TRBJ2-7; CDR3 length: 19; clone size: .; V gene: TRBV2; D gene: .
CDR3 DNA: TGTGCCAGCAGTGAAGGGGGCCGGGAGACCCAGTACTTC; CDR3 protein: CASSEGGRETQYF; J gene: TRBJ2-5; CDR3 length: 13; clone size: .; V gene: TRBV6-1; D gene: .
CDR3 DNA: TGTGCCAGCAGCTTAGGGCATACCTGGGAGTCTTCACCCCTCCACTTT; CDR3 protein: CASSLGHTWESSPLHF; J gene: TRBJ1-6; CDR3 length: 16; clone size: .; V gene: TRBV7-9; D gene: .
CDR3 DNA: TGTGCCAGCAGTTACTCTAGCGGGACCCTCGAGCAGTACTTC; CDR3 protein: CASSYSSGTLEQYF; J gene: TRBJ2-7; CDR3 length: 14; clone size: .; V gene: TRBV6-5; D gene: TRBD2
CDR3 DNA: TGTGCCAGCAGACGACAGGGAGGTAACTATGGCTACACCTTC; CDR3 protein: CASRRQGGNYGYTF; J gene: TRBJ1-2; CDR3 length: 14; clone size: .; V gene: TRBV4-2; D gene: TRBD1
CDR3 DNA: TGTGCCAGCAGCTCCCGGGGACAGCCCTACGAGCAGTACTTC; CDR3 protein: CASSSRGQPYEQYF; J gene: TRBJ2-7; CDR3 length: 14; clone size: .; V gene: TRBV7-2; D gene: TRBD1
CDR3 DNA: TGTGCCAGGGGGACAGGGGATAACACCGGGGAGCTGTTTTTT; CDR3 protein: CARGTGDNTGELFF; J gene: TRBJ2-2; CDR3 length: 14; clone size: .; V gene: TRBV7-9; D gene: TRBD1
CDR3 DNA: TGTGCCATCAAGACTAGCGGTCCCTACGAGCAGTACTTC; CDR3 protein: CAIKTSGPYEQYF; J gene: TRBJ2-7; CDR3 length: 13; clone size: .; V gene: TRBV10-3; D gene: TRBD2
CDR3 DNA: TGTGCCAGCAGCTTGGAGGTGGGAGGGGGCTACGAGCAGTACTTC; CDR3 protein: CASSLEVGGGYEQYF; J gene: TRBJ2-7; CDR3 length: 15; clone size: .; V gene: TRBV5-4; D gene: .
CDR3 DNA: TGTGCCAGCAGCCCCCGAGGAGCGGGGGGGCTCGCAGATACGCAGTATTTT; CDR3 protein: CASSPRGAGGLADTQYF; J gene: TRBJ2-3; CDR3 length: 17; clone size: .; V gene: TRBV9; D gene: TRBD2
CDR3 DNA: TGCAGCGTAGACAGGCCCCTGGACTATGGCTACACCTTC; CDR3 protein: CSVDRPLDYGYTF; J gene: TRBJ1-2; CDR3 length: 13; clone size: .; V gene: TRBV29-1; D gene: .
CDR3 DNA: TGTGCCAGCAGCTTAGCTCCGACACAGCCCTCTGGAAACACCATATATTTT; CDR3 protein: CASSLAPTQPSGNTIYF; J gene: TRBJ1-3; CDR3 length: 17; clone size: .; V gene: TRBV7-2; D gene: .
CDR3 DNA: TGCGCCAGCAGCGGTACCGGACTAGCAGGGTACGGTGAGCAGTTCTTC; CDR3 protein: CASSGTGLAGYGEQFF; J gene: TRBJ2-1; CDR3 length: 16; clone size: .; V gene: TRBV5-1; D gene: TRBD2
CDR3 DNA: TGTGCCAGCAGTTTCGGGCTAGCGGGGGAGCAGTACTTC; CDR3 protein: CASSFGLAGEQYF; J gene: TRBJ2-7; CDR3 length: 13; clone size: .; V gene: TRBV6-5; D gene: TRBD2
CDR3 DNA: TGCGCCAGCAGTAGACAGCTTAATGAAAAACTGTTTTTT; CDR3 protein: CASSRQLNEKLFF; J gene: TRBJ1-4; CDR3 length: 13; clone size: .; V gene: TRBV10-2; D gene: .
CDR3 DNA: TGTGCCAGCAGCTCCGGACAGGGGCAAGAGACCCAGTACTTC; CDR3 protein: CASSSGQGQETQYF; J gene: TRBJ2-5; CDR3 length: 14; clone size: .; V gene: TRBV5-4; D gene: TRBD1
CDR3 DNA: TGTGCCAGCAGCCAGCTTGGGGCAGGACAGGGAAACTATGGCTACACCTTC; CDR3 protein: CASSQLGAGQGNYGYTF; J gene: TRBJ1-2; CDR3 length: 17; clone size: .; V gene: TRBV4-2; D gene: TRBD1
CDR3 DNA: TGTGCCATCAGTGACGGGACTAGGGTAGCCGGGGAGCTGTTTTTT; CDR3 protein: CAISDGTRVAGELFF; J gene: TRBJ2-2; CDR3 length: 15; clone size: .; V gene: TRBV10-3; D gene: TRBD2
CDR3 DNA: TGCAGCGCACGGGCCGCGGGCGAGACCCAGTACTTC; CDR3 protein: CSARAAGETQYF; J gene: TRBJ2-5; CDR3 length: 12; clone size: .; V gene: TRBV29-1; D gene: .
CDR3 DNA: TGTGCCAGCAGTGCGACTAGCGGGAGCCCAAATGAGCAGTTCTTC; CDR3 protein: CASSATSGSPNEQFF; J gene: TRBJ2-1; CDR3 length: 15; clone size: .; V gene: TRBV2; D gene: TRBD2
CDR3 DNA: TGTGCCAGCAGTTTAGGGGCGGAAGCTTTCTTT; CDR3 protein: CASSLGAEAFF; J gene: TRBJ1-1; CDR3 length: 11; clone size: once; V gene: TRBV27; D gene: .
CDR3 DNA: TGTGCCACCAGCGAGGACAGGGGGTACGAGCAGTACTTC; CDR3 protein: CATSEDRGYEQYF; J gene: TRBJ2-7; CDR3 length: 13; clone size: once; V gene: TRBV15; D gene: TRBD1
CDR3 DNA: TGTGCCAGCAGTTTTGTACAGCAGAACACCGGGGAGCTGTTTTTT; CDR3 protein: CASSFVQQNTGELFF; J gene: TRBJ2-2; CDR3 length: 15; clone size: .; V gene: TRBV6-6; D gene: .
CDR3 DNA: TGTGCCAGCAGTCTACTACTCAGGGGGCCAACTAATGAAAAACTGTTTTTT; CDR3 protein: CASSLLLRGPTNEKLFF; J gene: TRBJ1-4; CDR3 length: 17; clone size: .; V gene: TRBV28; D gene: TRBD1
CDR3 DNA: TGTGCCAGCAGTGAAGCGGGTGGGGCAGGGCAGCCCCAGCATTTT; CDR3 protein: CASSEAGGAGQPQHF; J gene: TRBJ1-5; CDR3 length: 15; clone size: .; V gene: TRBV6-1; D gene: .
CDR3 DNA: TGTGCCAGCAGCCGTACAGGGCAGGCCACTGAAGCTTTCTTT; CDR3 protein: CASSRTGQATEAFF; J gene: TRBJ1-1; CDR3 length: 14; clone size: .; V gene: TRBV4-2; D gene: .
CDR3 DNA: TGTGCCAGCAGCTTGAAAGGGGCCCGGGAGACCCAGTACTTC; CDR3 protein: CASSLKGARETQYF; J gene: TRBJ2-5; CDR3 length: 14; clone size: .; V gene: TRBV5-4; D gene: .
CDR3 DNA: TGCGCCAGCAGCCGAGGGCGGCAACTCTACGAGCAGTACTTC; CDR3 protein: CASSRGRQLYEQYF; J gene: TRBJ2-7; CDR3 length: 14; clone size: once; V gene: TRBV4-3; D gene: .
CDR3 DNA: TGTGCCAGCAGTGAATCGGGACAGGGACTAACTGAAGCTTTCTTT; CDR3 protein: CASSESGQGLTEAFF; J gene: TRBJ1-1; CDR3 length: 15; clone size: .; V gene: TRBV28; D gene: TRBD1
CDR3 DNA: TGTGCCAGCAGGGCAGGCTCTGGAAACACCATATATTTT; CDR3 protein: CASRAGSGNTIYF; J gene: TRBJ1-3; CDR3 length: 13; clone size: .; V gene: TRBV27; D gene: .
CDR3 DNA: TGTGCCAGCAGCACACAGGGGAACACTGAAGCTTTCTTT; CDR3 protein: CASSTQGNTEAFF; J gene: TRBJ1-1; CDR3 length: 13; clone size: once; V gene: TRBV9; D gene: .
CDR3 DNA: TGTGCCATACAGGGAGGGTTTTACTCTGGAAACACCATATATTTT; CDR3 protein: CAIQGGFYSGNTIYF; J gene: TRBJ1-3; CDR3 length: 15; clone size: once; V gene: TRBV10-3; D gene: .
CDR3 DNA: TGTGCAAGTCGCTTAGCGAGTACTAGCGGTTACAATGAGCAGTTCTTC; CDR3 protein: CASRLASTSGYNEQFF; J gene: TRBJ2-1; CDR3 length: 16; clone size: .; V gene: TRBV12-2; D gene: .
CDR3 DNA: TGTGCCAGCAGTTTATCCAGCGGGGGGGCCTTAAATGAGCAGTTCTTC; CDR3 protein: CASSLSSGGALNEQFF; J gene: TRBJ2-1; CDR3 length: 16; clone size: .; V gene: TRBV27; D gene: TRBD2
CDR3 DNA: TGTGCCAGCAGCCCGAGAGCTAGCGGGGGTGGAGAGACCCAGTACTTC; CDR3 protein: CASSPRASGGGETQYF; J gene: TRBJ2-5; CDR3 length: 16; clone size: .; V gene: TRBV5-4; D gene: TRBD2
CDR3 DNA: TGTGCCAGCAGTTTATGGACACAGGGCCCCGATCAGCCCCAGCATTTT; CDR3 protein: CASSLWTQGPDQPQHF; J gene: TRBJ1-5; CDR3 length: 16; clone size: .; V gene: TRBV28; D gene: .
CDR3 DNA: TGTGCCAGCAGCTTAACTCTGGCGGGGGTAAAAAACATTCAGTACTTC; CDR3 protein: CASSLTLAGVKNIQYF; J gene: TRBJ2-4; CDR3 length: 16; clone size: .; V gene: TRBV13; D gene: TRBD2